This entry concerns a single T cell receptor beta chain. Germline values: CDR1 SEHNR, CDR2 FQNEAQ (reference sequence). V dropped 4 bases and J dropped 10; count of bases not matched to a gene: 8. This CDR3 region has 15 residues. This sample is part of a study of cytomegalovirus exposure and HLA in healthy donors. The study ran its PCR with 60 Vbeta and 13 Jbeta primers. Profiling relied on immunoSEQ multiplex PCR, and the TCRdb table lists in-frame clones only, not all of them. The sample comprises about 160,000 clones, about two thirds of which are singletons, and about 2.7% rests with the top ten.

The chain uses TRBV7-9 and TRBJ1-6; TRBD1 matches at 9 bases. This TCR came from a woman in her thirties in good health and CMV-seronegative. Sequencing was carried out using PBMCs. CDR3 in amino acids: CASSSGTGSTSPLHF. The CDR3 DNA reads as TGTGCCAGCAGCTCCGGGACAGGGTCGACATCACCCCTCCACTTT.